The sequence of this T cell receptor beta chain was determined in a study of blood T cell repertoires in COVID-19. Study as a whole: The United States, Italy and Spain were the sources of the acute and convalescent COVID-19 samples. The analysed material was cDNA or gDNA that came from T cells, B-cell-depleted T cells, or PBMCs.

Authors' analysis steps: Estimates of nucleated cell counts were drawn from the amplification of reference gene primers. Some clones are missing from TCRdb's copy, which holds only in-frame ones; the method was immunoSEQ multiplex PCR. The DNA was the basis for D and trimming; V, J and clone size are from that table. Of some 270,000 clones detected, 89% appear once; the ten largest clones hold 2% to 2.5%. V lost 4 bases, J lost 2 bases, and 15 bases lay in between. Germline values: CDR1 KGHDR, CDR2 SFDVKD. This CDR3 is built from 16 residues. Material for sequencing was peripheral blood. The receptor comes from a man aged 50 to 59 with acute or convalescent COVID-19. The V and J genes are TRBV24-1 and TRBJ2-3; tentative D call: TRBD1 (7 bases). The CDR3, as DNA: TGTGCCACCAGTGACAGACAGGGAGGAGACACAGATACGCAGTATTTT. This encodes CATSDRQGGDTDTQYF.